This TCR beta chain was captured by sequencing in a study of a mutant IDH1 vaccine in newly diagnosed glioma. This CDR3 has 15 residues. The V and J ends lost 3 bases and 8 bases, in that order; junction bases with no gene match: 12. Germline assignment: CDR1 SGHAT and CDR2 FQNNGV. Measured with immunoSEQ multiplex PCR; TCRdb has only the in-frame clones, and not every one. The sample holds tens of thousands of clones; roughly 80% are singletons and the top ten take about 8.2%. Time point specified: week 11, during vaccination. Vaccination comprised doses that each held 300 ug of mutant IDH1 20-mer peptide, plus topical imiquimod. Regarding this clone: What it binds is unknown.

The J gene is TRBJ1-2, the V gene TRBV11-2; TRBD1 aligns across 7 bases. The material sequenced was PBMCs, taken from a glioma patient whose treatment included an IDH1 peptide vaccine. The receptor was isolated from a woman aged 18-29 years with glioma. CDR3 amino acids: CASSLGQFFLSGYTF. CDR3 DNA sequence: TGTGCCAGCAGCTTGGGACAGTTTTTTTTATCGGGCTACACCTTC. Full variable domain (remainder filled in from reference TRBV11-2 and TRBJ1-2): EAGVAQSPRYKIIEKRQSVAFWCNPISGHATLYWYQQILGQGPKLLIQFQNNGVVDDSQLPKDRFSAERLKGVDSTLKIQPAKLEDSAVYLCASSLGQFFLSGYTFGSGTRLTVV.